The 2 T cell receptor beta chains below were found in one sample sequenced in a study of blood T cell repertoires in COVID-19. Clones were read by immunoSEQ multiplex PCR, and TCRdb kept only the in-frame ones, dropping some. Among 200,000 to 250,000 clones listed, roughly 80% were seen once. The sequenced sample was peripheral blood. These receptors were obtained from a man older than 75 with acute or convalescent COVID-19.

This sequence joins TRBV11-2 and TRBJ1-3; TRBD1 agrees at 7 bases. The germline gives CDR1 SGHAT, CDR2 FQNNGV. Trimming removed 6 bases from V and 0 bases from J; junction bases left unmatched: 8. The CDR3 totals 16 residues. CDR3 nucleotide sequence: TGTGCCAGCAGTCGACAGGGCTTCAGCTCTGGAAACACCATATATTTT. It yields the protein CASSRQGFSSGNTIYF.

The V call is TRBV28, the J call TRBJ1-4, with D perhaps TRBD1 (5 bases). The germline V gene encodes CDR1 MDHEN and CDR2 SYDVKM. CDR3 size: 17 residues. V was cut by 5 bases and J by 0 bases, with 16 bases left in between. CDR3 sequence: CASSPAGRQTTNEKLFF. In DNA, the CDR3 is TGTGCCAGCAGTCCCGCGGGACGGCAAACAACTAATGAAAAACTGTTTTTT.